The rows below give T cell receptor beta chains drawn from one sample of a study of control samples from healthy donors and cancer patients. TCRdb's copy holds only in-frame clones and misses some; the assay was immunoSEQ multiplex PCR. The table has roughly 400,000 clones, more than 80% seen once; the top ten hold over 5.5%. Sample: PBMCs. The receptors here all came from a man in his forties with head and neck cancer. Each CDR3 is given with its conserved first and last residue. A D gene is named only where the DNA matches it firmly. Only some rows state a clone size, as once, few, many or a class for expanded clones.

V: TRBV7-3; D: NA; J: TRBJ1-1; size: NA; DNA: TGTGCCAGCAGCTTGGGATCCCAGGGGTCTGAAGCTTTCTTT; CDR3: CASSLGSQGSEAFF
V: TRBV19; D: NA; J: TRBJ2-6; size: NA; DNA: TGTGCCAGTAGTATCGGCAGGGTGCGCTCTGGGGCCAACGTCCTGACTTTC; CDR3: CASSIGRVRSGANVLTF
V: TRBV9; D: NA; J: TRBJ2-1; size: NA; DNA: TGTGCCAGCAGCGTAGAGGCTAGACAGACTCTCGGCGATGAGCAGTTCTTC; CDR3: CASSVEARQTLGDEQFF
V: TRBV6-4; D: TRBD2; J: TRBJ2-5; size: NA; DNA: TGTGCCAGCAGTCCTGTGCCTAGCGGGAGTCAGACCCAGTACTTC; CDR3: CASSPVPSGSQTQYF
V: TRBV19; D: NA; J: TRBJ1-5; size: NA; DNA: TGTGCCAGTAGTATAGATCATGGCAACAATCAGCCCCAGCATTTT; CDR3: CASSIDHGNNQPQHF
V: TRBV2; D: TRBD1; J: TRBJ2-1; size: NA; DNA: TGTGCCAGCAGCCAGGGGGCCAATGAGCAGTTCTTC; CDR3: CASSQGANEQFF
V: TRBV4-2; D: NA; J: TRBJ2-3; size: NA; DNA: TGTGCCAGCAGCCAAGAAGGGGACGGAGGGGGCACAGATACGCAGTATTTT; CDR3: CASSQEGDGGGTDTQYF
V: TRBV5-6; D: NA; J: TRBJ2-5; size: NA; DNA: TGTGCCAGCAGCTTGACAGGGCCGGAGACCCAGTACTTC; CDR3: CASSLTGPETQYF
V: TRBV24-1; D: NA; J: TRBJ1-1; size: NA; DNA: TGTGCCACCTCAGAGGGGGGCAGGGCCACTGAAGCTTTCTTT; CDR3: CATSEGGRATEAFF
V: TRBV25-1; D: NA; J: TRBJ1-1; size: NA; DNA: TGTGCCAGCAGTGAATTTCGGGGAATGGACACTGAAGCTTTCTTT; CDR3: CASSEFRGMDTEAFF
V: TRBV19; D: TRBD1; J: TRBJ1-1; size: NA; DNA: TGTGCCAGTAGGGGAGGGGGCGCTTGGTCGAACACTGAAGCTTTCTTT; CDR3: CASRGGGAWSNTEAFF
V: TRBV30; D: TRBD1; J: TRBJ1-1; size: NA; DNA: TGTGCCTGGAGTCGACAGGGGACATCTAACAGTGGAGCTTTCTTT; CDR3: CAWSRQGTSNSGAFF
V: TRBV18; D: NA; J: TRBJ2-7; size: NA; DNA: TGTGCCAGCTCACCAGATATCTCCTACGAGCAGTACTTC; CDR3: CASSPDISYEQYF
V: TRBV5-8; D: NA; J: TRBJ2-1; size: NA; DNA: TGTGCCAGCAGTAAGGAGGGTGAGCAGTTCTTC; CDR3: CASSKEGEQFF
V: TRBV18; D: NA; J: TRBJ2-7; size: NA; DNA: TGTGCCAGCTCACCAACGGGGGCTACCTACGAGCAGTACTTC; CDR3: CASSPTGATYEQYF
V: TRBV11-3; D: TRBD1; J: TRBJ2-5; size: NA; DNA: TGTGCCAGCAGCGCAAGGACAGGGGTTGAAGAGACCCAGTACTTC; CDR3: CASSARTGVEETQYF
V: TRBV6-5; D: NA; J: TRBJ2-7; size: NA; DNA: TGTGCCAGCAGTTACGAAGCGCGAAGCTCCTACGAGCAGTACTTC; CDR3: CASSYEARSSYEQYF
V: TRBV5-1; D: NA; J: TRBJ2-1; size: NA; DNA: TGCGCCAGCAGCCTCCCCGGCTACAATGAGCAGTTCTTC; CDR3: CASSLPGYNEQFF
V: TRBV2; D: NA; J: TRBJ2-7; size: NA; DNA: TGTGCCAGCAGTACGGACTTAGCAGCCTACGAGCAGTACTTC; CDR3: CASSTDLAAYEQYF
V: TRBV6-2/TRBV6-3; D: NA; J: TRBJ1-5; size: once; DNA: TGTGCCAGCAGTTACCCTCCCATGACAAGACTCAATCAGCCCCAGCATTTT; CDR3: CASSYPPMTRLNQPQHF
V: TRBV28; D: NA; J: TRBJ2-2; size: NA; DNA: TGTGCCAGCAATCCCCGGGACACCGACACCGGGGAGCTGTTTTTT; CDR3: CASNPRDTDTGELFF
V: TRBV9; D: NA; J: TRBJ2-5; size: NA; DNA: TGTGCCAGCAGCACGGGACTGACTCAGGAGACCCAGTACTTC; CDR3: CASSTGLTQETQYF
V: TRBV3-1/TRBV3-2; D: NA; J: TRBJ1-2; size: NA; DNA: TGTGCCAGCAGCCAAGATAGGAATACGGGGAACTATGGCTACACCTTC; CDR3: CASSQDRNTGNYGYTF
V: TRBV24-1; D: TRBD2; J: TRBJ2-2; size: NA; DNA: TGTGCCACCAGTGCCCTAGCGGGGGCCTCGAACACCGGGGAGCTGTTTTTT; CDR3: CATSALAGASNTGELFF
V: TRBV5-1; D: NA; J: TRBJ2-5; size: NA; DNA: TGCGCCAGCAGGCAGGCGGGGGCGCCTCAAGAGACCCAGTACTTC; CDR3: CASRQAGAPQETQYF
V: TRBV6-5; D: TRBD2; J: TRBJ2-3; size: NA; DNA: TGTGCCACCATCCGGACTAGTATATCCGATACGCAGTATTTT; CDR3: CATIRTSISDTQYF
V: TRBV7-8; D: NA; J: TRBJ2-2; size: once; DNA: TGTGCCAGCAGCTCCTTATACTCTAACACCGGGGAGCTGTTTTTT; CDR3: CASSSLYSNTGELFF
V: TRBV6-5; D: NA; J: TRBJ1-5; size: NA; DNA: TGTGCCAGCAGTTACTCGCCCGGAGGAGGTCAGCCCCAGCATTTT; CDR3: CASSYSPGGGQPQHF
V: TRBV11-3; D: TRBD1; J: TRBJ2-1; size: NA; DNA: TGTGCCAGCAGCTCGACGCGATTCGGGACAGGGGGCAATGAGCAGTTCTTC; CDR3: CASSSTRFGTGGNEQFF
V: TRBV4-1; D: TRBD2; J: TRBJ2-2; size: once; DNA: TGCGCCAGCAGCCATAATAGCGGGGGGGCAACCGGGGAGCTGTTTTTT; CDR3: CASSHNSGGATGELFF
V: TRBV14; D: NA; J: TRBJ2-4; size: NA; DNA: TGTGCCAGCAGCCAAAAGGTGGGGGCAGGGAACATTCAGTACTTC; CDR3: CASSQKVGAGNIQYF
V: TRBV2; D: TRBD1; J: TRBJ1-5; size: NA; DNA: TGTGCCAGCAGTAAACAGGGGAATCAGCCCCAGCATTTT; CDR3: CASSKQGNQPQHF
V: TRBV12-3/TRBV12-4; D: NA; J: TRBJ1-4; size: NA; DNA: TGTGCCAGCAGTTTAGGAGAAAAACTGTTTTTT; CDR3: CASSLGEKLFF
V: TRBV6-1; D: TRBD2; J: TRBJ2-7; size: NA; DNA: TGTGCCAGCAGTGAAGGCGGGACTAGCGCCTACGAGCAGTACTTC; CDR3: CASSEGGTSAYEQYF
V: TRBV5-1; D: TRBD1; J: TRBJ1-1; size: NA; DNA: TGCGCCAGCAGACAGGGGGTGAACACTGAAGCTTTCTTT; CDR3: CASRQGVNTEAFF
V: TRBV11-2; D: TRBD1; J: TRBJ1-2; size: NA; DNA: TGTGCCAGCAGCCCCCTTGTGGGGACAGGGAGCGGCTACACCTTC; CDR3: CASSPLVGTGSGYTF
V: TRBV6-5; D: NA; J: TRBJ1-1; size: NA; DNA: TGTGCCAGCAGTTACGGGGGGTACACTGAAGCTTTCTTT; CDR3: CASSYGGYTEAFF
V: TRBV12-3/TRBV12-4; D: NA; J: TRBJ1-1; size: NA; DNA: TGTGCCAGCAGTCCACCACAGGGCCCAGCTTTCTTT; CDR3: CASSPPQGPAFF
V: TRBV10-3; D: NA; J: TRBJ2-5; size: NA; DNA: TGTGCCATCATGGGAAGGGAAGAGACCCAGTACTTC; CDR3: CAIMGREETQYF
V: TRBV4-2; D: TRBD2; J: TRBJ2-1; size: NA; DNA: TGTGCCAGCAGCCAAGGGGCAAGCGGGAGCTCCTACAATGAGCAGTTCTTC; CDR3: CASSQGASGSSYNEQFF
V: TRBV28; D: NA; J: TRBJ1-5; size: NA; DNA: TGTGCCAGCAGTTTAGGGGGCACCAATCAGCCCCAGCATTTT; CDR3: CASSLGGTNQPQHF
V: TRBV6-6; D: TRBD1; J: TRBJ2-1; size: NA; DNA: TGTGCCAGCAGTTACCGAGGACAGGAACGACAGTTCTTC; CDR3: CASSYRGQERQFF
V: TRBV18; D: TRBD1; J: TRBJ2-5; size: once; DNA: TGTGCCAGCTCACCAAAGACAGGGGGTCAAGAGACCCAGTACTTC; CDR3: CASSPKTGGQETQYF
V: TRBV5-1; D: NA; J: TRBJ2-1; size: NA; DNA: TGCGCCAGCAGCTTAAGGCTAGCAAGCTACAATGAGCAGTTCTTC; CDR3: CASSLRLASYNEQFF
V: TRBV12-3/TRBV12-4; D: TRBD2; J: TRBJ2-1; size: NA; DNA: TGTGCCAGCAGTGCTACGACTAGCGGGTTCGCGTTCTTC; CDR3: CASSATTSGFAFF
V: TRBV5-1; D: NA; J: TRBJ2-7; size: NA; DNA: TGCGCCAGCAGCCCCCAAGGACCCGCCTACGAGCAGTACTTC; CDR3: CASSPQGPAYEQYF
V: TRBV28; D: TRBD1; J: TRBJ1-2; size: NA; DNA: TGTGCCAGCAGTCGGGACAGGGTGGACGGCTACACCTTC; CDR3: CASSRDRVDGYTF
V: TRBV30; D: NA; J: TRBJ1-4; size: NA; DNA: TGTGCCTGCCCTGGGGCCTCTAATGAAAAACTGTTTTTT; CDR3: CACPGASNEKLFF
V: TRBV19; D: NA; J: TRBJ1-5; size: NA; DNA: TGTGCCACCAACTCCAGGGGTGGGTCCAATCAGCCCCAGCATTTT; CDR3: CATNSRGGSNQPQHF
V: TRBV5-4; D: NA; J: TRBJ2-1; size: NA; DNA: TGTGCCAGCAGCTTGGCCAATGGGGGCCCCTACAATGAGCAGTTCTTC; CDR3: CASSLANGGPYNEQFF
V: TRBV9; D: TRBD1; J: TRBJ1-2; size: NA; DNA: TGTGCCAGCAGCATCACAGGGGAGAACTATGGCTACACCTTC; CDR3: CASSITGENYGYTF
V: TRBV14; D: TRBD1; J: TRBJ1-6; size: once; DNA: TGTGCCAGCAGCCCCGACAGGGGGTCGAGATCACCCCTCCACTTT; CDR3: CASSPDRGSRSPLHF
V: TRBV28; D: TRBD1; J: TRBJ1-1; size: NA; DNA: TGTGCCAGCAGTTTATTCGTGGACAGGGCGGGGACTGAAGCTTTCTTT; CDR3: CASSLFVDRAGTEAFF
V: TRBV7-9; D: NA; J: TRBJ1-3; size: NA; DNA: TGTGCCAGCAGCTTTTCGCGAAGCTCTGGAAACACCATATATTTT; CDR3: CASSFSRSSGNTIYF
V: TRBV6-4; D: NA; J: TRBJ1-6; size: NA; DNA: TGTGCCAGCAGTGACCCCCCTCCCCCTTGTTTCGTACCCCTCCACTTT; CDR3: CASSDPPPPCFVPLHF
V: TRBV28; D: NA; J: TRBJ2-7; size: NA; DNA: TGTGCCAGCAGTTTTGATCAAGGGGGGGCGTTTTACGAGCAGTACTTC; CDR3: CASSFDQGGAFYEQYF
V: TRBV6-2/TRBV6-3; D: NA; J: TRBJ2-2; size: NA; DNA: TGTGCCAGCAGTTGGGGGCTGGCCGGGGAGCTGTTTTTT; CDR3: CASSWGLAGELFF